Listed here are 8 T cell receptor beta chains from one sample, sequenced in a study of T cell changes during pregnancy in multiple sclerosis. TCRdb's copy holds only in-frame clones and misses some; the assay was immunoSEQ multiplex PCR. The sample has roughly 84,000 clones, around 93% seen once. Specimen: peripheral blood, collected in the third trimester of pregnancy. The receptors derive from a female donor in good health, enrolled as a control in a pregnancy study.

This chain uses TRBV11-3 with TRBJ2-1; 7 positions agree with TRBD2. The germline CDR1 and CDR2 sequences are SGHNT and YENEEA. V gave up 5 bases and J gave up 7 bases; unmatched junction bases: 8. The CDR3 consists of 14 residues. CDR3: CASSLTGAGNEQFF. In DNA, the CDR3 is TGTGCCAGCAGCCTCACGGGAGCGGGGAATGAGCAGTTCTTC.

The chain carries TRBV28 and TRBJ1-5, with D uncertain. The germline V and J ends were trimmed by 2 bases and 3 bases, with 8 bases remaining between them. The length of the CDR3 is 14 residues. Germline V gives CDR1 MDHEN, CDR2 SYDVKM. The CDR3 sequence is CASSLSQNNQPQHF. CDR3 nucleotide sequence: TGTGCCAGCAGTTTAAGTCAGAACAATCAGCCCCAGCATTTT.

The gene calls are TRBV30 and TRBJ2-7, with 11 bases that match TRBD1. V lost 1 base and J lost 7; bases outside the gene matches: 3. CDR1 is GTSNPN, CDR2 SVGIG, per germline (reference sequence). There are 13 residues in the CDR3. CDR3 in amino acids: CAWSADRGREQYF. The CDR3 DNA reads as TGTGCCTGGAGTGCGGACAGGGGGCGTGAGCAGTACTTC.

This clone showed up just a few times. CDR3 in amino acids: CASATSGSEADTQYF. The DNA for the CDR3 is TGCGCCAGCGCGACTAGCGGGAGCGAGGCAGATACGCAGTATTTT. The chain has TRBV5-1 and TRBJ2-3; 12 bases fit TRBD2. Germline V CDR1 and CDR2: SGHRS, YFSETQ. This CDR3 spans 15 amino acids. Losses at the gene ends were 7 bases for V and 4 bases for J; bases not matched to a gene: 7. Combining the CDR3 with reference TRBV5-1 and TRBJ2-3 gives the whole variable domain KAGVTQTPRYLIKTRGQQVTLSCSPISGHRSVSWYQQTPGQGLQFLFEYFSETQRNKGNFPGRFSGRQFSNSRSEMNVSTLELGDSALYLCASATSGSEADTQYFGPGTRLTVL.

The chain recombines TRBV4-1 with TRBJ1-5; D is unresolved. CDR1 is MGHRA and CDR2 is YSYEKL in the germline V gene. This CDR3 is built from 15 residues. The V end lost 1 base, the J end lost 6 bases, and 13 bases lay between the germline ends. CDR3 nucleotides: TGCGCCAGCAGCCAAGTTACGGGATTTGGTCAGCCCCAGCATTTT. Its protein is CASSQVTGFGQPQHF.

The CDR3 here is CASPAGLAGGRRLEQYF. CDR3 nucleotides: TGCGCCAGCCCTGCGGGACTAGCGGGAGGCAGGCGGTTAGAGCAGTACTTC. The chain links TRBV10-1 to TRBJ2-7, with 15 bases lining up with TRBD2. The trim removed 8 bases at V and 7 bases at J, leaving 15 bases unmatched. The CDR3 has 17 amino acids. Germline CDR1 is WNHNN and CDR2 is SYGVQD (reference sequence).

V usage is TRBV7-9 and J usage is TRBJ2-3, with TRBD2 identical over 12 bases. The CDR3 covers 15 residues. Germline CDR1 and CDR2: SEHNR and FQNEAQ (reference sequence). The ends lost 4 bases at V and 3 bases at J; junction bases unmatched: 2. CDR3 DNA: TGTGCCAGCAGCTCAACTAGCGGGAGGACAGATACGCAGTATTTT. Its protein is CASSSTSGRTDTQYF.

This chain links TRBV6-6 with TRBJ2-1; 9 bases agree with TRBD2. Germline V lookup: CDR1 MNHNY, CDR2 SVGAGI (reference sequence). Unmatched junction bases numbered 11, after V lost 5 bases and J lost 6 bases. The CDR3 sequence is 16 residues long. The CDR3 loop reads CASSQSRGGRANEQFF. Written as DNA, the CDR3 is TGTGCCAGCAGTCAATCCCGAGGCGGGAGGGCCAATGAGCAGTTCTTC.